The source of this T cell receptor beta chain is a study of T cell clones after liver transplantation. Looking at the study overall: TCRbeta sequencing after a pre-transplant mixed lymphocyte reaction identified graft-donor-reactive clones, later tracked in post-transplant blood. Overall study results and limits: Graft donor-reactive T cells possibly entered the graft instead of undergoing deletion.

The count of this clone is one. Its specificity is not known. Data came from immunoSEQ multiplex PCR; TCRdb stores just in-frame clones and leaves some out. The sample lists around 100,000 clones, about 80% occurring once. In germline, CDR1 is SNHLY, CDR2 FYNNEI. Trimming shortened V by 1 base and J by 1 base, and 11 bases separated the two germline ends. This CDR3 comprises 16 residues. Thawed unstimulated PBMCs were FACS-sorted by CD3, CD4 and CD8 into two populations. The chain links TRBV2 to TRBJ2-4, with D perhaps TRBD1 (6 bases). This clonotype was sampled from a human patient who received a liver transplant. Some T cells could come from the graft donor. The source was CD4+ T cells from blood, collected around 44 months after liver transplant. CDR3 bases: TGTGCCAGCAGTGAAGGCAGGGGAGTTGCCAAAAACATTCAGTACTTC. It encodes CASSEGRGVAKNIQYF.